These T cell receptor beta chains were read from a single sample in a study of blood T cells in healthy people across ages. TCRdb fed the 5' RACE reads into MiXCR, producing one record per CDR3 protein. The sample has about 800,000 distinct CDR3 sequences; around a quarter are singletons. The sample was also linked to a second study, of T cells of mothers and their children.

Sequencing was performed on blood. All receptors come from a boy aged 5 to 17 in good health. The CDR3 runs from the conserved cysteine through the conserved F or W. Each record gives: CDR3 protein, CDR3 DNA, V gene, D gene, clone size, J gene. D genes are given only for firm matches. Clone size is shown for a subset of rows, as once, few, many or a class of expanded clone.

CDR3aa: CASRDHGTGENIQYF
CDR3nt: TGTGCCAGCAGAGATCACGGGACAGGGGAAAACATTCAGTACTTC
v_gene: TRBV7-2
d_gene: TRBD1
abundance: NA
j_gene: TRBJ2-4

CDR3aa: CASSVVWGKTYEQYF
CDR3nt: TGTGCCAGCAGCGTAGTCTGGGGGAAGACCTACGAGCAGTACTTC
v_gene: TRBV9
d_gene: NA
abundance: NA
j_gene: TRBJ2-7

CDR3aa: CASSPIIGEGNIQYF
CDR3nt: TGTGCCAGCTCACCGATCATTGGGGAAGGAAACATTCAGTACTTC
v_gene: TRBV18
d_gene: NA
abundance: NA
j_gene: TRBJ2-4

CDR3aa: CSVVLLAESTDTQYF
CDR3nt: TGCAGCGTTGTCCTCTTAGCGGAAAGCACAGATACGCAGTATTTT
v_gene: TRBV29-1
d_gene: NA
abundance: few
j_gene: TRBJ2-3

CDR3aa: CASSSVSGGAVTKNIQYF
CDR3nt: TGTGCCAGCAGCTCGGTTAGCGGGGGGGCCGTGACCAAAAACATTCAGTACTTC
v_gene: TRBV7-8
d_gene: TRBD2
abundance: few
j_gene: TRBJ2-4

CDR3aa: CASTYSLNTEAFF
CDR3nt: TGTGCCAGCACTTACAGTCTGAACACTGAAGCTTTCTTT
v_gene: TRBV2
d_gene: NA
abundance: NA
j_gene: TRBJ1-1

CDR3aa: CASSFGLAGEQETQYF
CDR3nt: TGTGCCAGCAGTTTTGGACTAGCGGGGGAACAAGAGACCCAGTACTTC
v_gene: TRBV28
d_gene: TRBD2
abundance: NA
j_gene: TRBJ2-5

CDR3aa: CASSQEGTRQETQYF
CDR3nt: TGTGCCAGCAGCCAAGAAGGGACGAGACAAGAGACCCAGTACTTC
v_gene: TRBV4-2
d_gene: NA
abundance: few
j_gene: TRBJ2-5

CDR3aa: CASSASGRVREQYF
CDR3nt: TGTGCCAGCAGTGCGAGCGGGAGGGTGAGGGAGCAGTACTTC
v_gene: TRBV6-2/TRBV6-3
d_gene: TRBD2
abundance: NA
j_gene: TRBJ2-7

CDR3aa: CASSQAGGLPPEQFF
CDR3nt: TGCGCCAGCAGCCAAGCGGGGGGCCTCCCCCCTGAGCAGTTCTTC
v_gene: TRBV4-3
d_gene: NA
abundance: few
j_gene: TRBJ2-1

CDR3aa: CASRVGGTRSGEPYF
CDR3nt: TGTGCCAGCAGAGTGGGGGGGACTAGATCGGGGGAGCCGTACTTC
v_gene: TRBV6-1
d_gene: TRBD2
abundance: NA
j_gene: TRBJ2-5

CDR3aa: CSALYREAFF
CDR3nt: TGCAGCGCCTTATACAGGGAAGCTTTCTTT
v_gene: TRBV29-1
d_gene: NA
abundance: few
j_gene: TRBJ1-1

CDR3aa: CASSQGLATEQFF
CDR3nt: TGCGCCAGCAGCCAAGGACTAGCGACTGAGCAGTTCTTC
v_gene: TRBV4-1
d_gene: TRBD2
abundance: few
j_gene: TRBJ2-1

CDR3aa: CASSLDRGYETQYF
CDR3nt: TGTGCCAGCAGTTTGGACAGGGGGTACGAGACCCAGTACTTC
v_gene: TRBV5-1
d_gene: TRBD1
abundance: few
j_gene: TRBJ2-5

CDR3aa: CASSVLSSYEQYF
CDR3nt: TGTGCCAGCAGTGTACTCAGCTCCTACGAGCAGTACTTC
v_gene: TRBV27
d_gene: NA
abundance: NA
j_gene: TRBJ2-7

CDR3aa: CASSKGAGGSHEQYF
CDR3nt: TGTGCCAGCAGCAAAGGAGCGGGAGGGTCCCACGAGCAGTACTTC
v_gene: TRBV21-1
d_gene: NA
abundance: NA
j_gene: TRBJ2-7

CDR3aa: CASSFGFSGANVLTF
CDR3nt: TGTGCCAGCAGCTTCGGGTTCTCTGGGGCCAACGTCCTGACTTTC
v_gene: TRBV5-5
d_gene: NA
abundance: NA
j_gene: TRBJ2-6

CDR3aa: CASSLGTLRVDIQYF
CDR3nt: TGTGCCAGCAGTTTGGGGACCTTAAGGGTGGACATTCAGTACTTC
v_gene: TRBV28
d_gene: NA
abundance: NA
j_gene: TRBJ2-4

CDR3aa: CASSPGTANYEQYF
CDR3nt: TGTGCCAGCAGCCCAGGGACAGCCAACTACGAGCAGTACTTC
v_gene: TRBV7-6
d_gene: TRBD1
abundance: NA
j_gene: TRBJ2-7

CDR3aa: CASSLSRNTIYF
CDR3nt: TGTGCCAGCAGTTTAAGCCGAAACACCATATATTTT
v_gene: TRBV12-3/TRBV12-4
d_gene: NA
abundance: few
j_gene: TRBJ1-3

CDR3aa: CASSFGDTGELFF
CDR3nt: TGCGCCAGCAGCTTTGGGGACACCGGGGAGCTGTTTTTT
v_gene: TRBV5-1
d_gene: NA
abundance: few
j_gene: TRBJ2-2

CDR3aa: CSVILAVYNEQFF
CDR3nt: TGCAGCGTAATCCTGGCCGTTTACAATGAGCAGTTCTTC
v_gene: TRBV29-1
d_gene: NA
abundance: NA
j_gene: TRBJ2-1

CDR3aa: CASSFNREKLFF
CDR3nt: TGTGCCAGCAGCTTCAATCGGGAAAAACTGTTTTTT
v_gene: TRBV5-5
d_gene: NA
abundance: NA
j_gene: TRBJ1-4

CDR3aa: CASSLADSDEQYF
CDR3nt: TGCGCCAGCAGCTTGGCGGACAGCGACGAGCAGTACTTC
v_gene: TRBV5-1
d_gene: NA
abundance: few
j_gene: TRBJ2-7

CDR3aa: CASSYGSVATEAFF
CDR3nt: TGTGCCAGCAGTTATGGGTCGGTGGCCACTGAAGCTTTCTTT
v_gene: TRBV6-2/TRBV6-3
d_gene: NA
abundance: NA
j_gene: TRBJ1-1

CDR3aa: CAIRVDRDGSEAFF
CDR3nt: TGTGCCATCAGGGTGGACCGGGACGGCAGTGAAGCTTTCTTT
v_gene: TRBV10-3
d_gene: NA
abundance: many
j_gene: TRBJ1-1

CDR3aa: CASSLRGMGPDTQYF
CDR3nt: TGTGCCAGCAGTTTACGAGGGATGGGGCCAGATACGCAGTATTTT
v_gene: TRBV27
d_gene: NA
abundance: few
j_gene: TRBJ2-3

CDR3aa: CASSSWVAGGSYNEQFF
CDR3nt: TGTGCCAGCAGTTCCTGGGTAGCGGGGGGGTCCTACAATGAGCAGTTCTTC
v_gene: TRBV27
d_gene: TRBD2
abundance: NA
j_gene: TRBJ2-1

CDR3aa: CASSPTGTAGTQYF
CDR3nt: TGTGCCAGCAGCCCAACCGGGACCGCGGGGACCCAGTACTTC
v_gene: TRBV7-9
d_gene: NA
abundance: few
j_gene: TRBJ2-5

CDR3aa: CASRDGDTAYNEQFF
CDR3nt: TGTGCCAGCAGGGATGGGGACACAGCCTACAATGAGCAGTTCTTC
v_gene: TRBV6-2/TRBV6-3
d_gene: NA
abundance: few
j_gene: TRBJ2-1

CDR3aa: CASSLLAGGQNTQYF
CDR3nt: TGTGCCAGCAGTTTATTAGCGGGGGGGCAAAATACGCAGTATTTT
v_gene: TRBV12-3/TRBV12-4
d_gene: TRBD2
abundance: NA
j_gene: TRBJ2-3

CDR3aa: CASRRTSGSTDTQYF
CDR3nt: TGTGCCAGCAGAAGGACTAGCGGGAGCACAGATACGCAGTATTTT
v_gene: TRBV3-1
d_gene: TRBD2
abundance: NA
j_gene: TRBJ2-3

CDR3aa: CASRLGGRDEQFF
CDR3nt: TGTGCCAGCAGGTTGGGGGGCCGCGATGAGCAGTTCTTC
v_gene: TRBV6-2/TRBV6-3
d_gene: NA
abundance: few
j_gene: TRBJ2-1

CDR3aa: CASSRTGRQGAKETQYF
CDR3nt: TGTGCCAGCAGCAGGACAGGGAGGCAGGGGGCTAAGGAGACCCAGTACTTC
v_gene: TRBV11-2
d_gene: TRBD1
abundance: NA
j_gene: TRBJ2-5

CDR3aa: CATSRTGENTEAFF
CDR3nt: TGTGCCACCAGCAGGACAGGGGAGAACACTGAAGCTTTCTTT
v_gene: TRBV15
d_gene: TRBD1
abundance: NA
j_gene: TRBJ1-1

CDR3aa: CASRRFGTQNEKLFF
CDR3nt: TGTGCCAGCAGACGCTTCGGGACACAGAATGAAAAACTGTTTTTT
v_gene: TRBV11-2
d_gene: NA
abundance: NA
j_gene: TRBJ1-4

CDR3aa: CASSLVGSEKLFF
CDR3nt: TGCGCCAGCAGTCTCGTAGGGTCTGAAAAACTGTTTTTT
v_gene: TRBV5-1
d_gene: NA
abundance: NA
j_gene: TRBJ1-4